These T cell receptor beta chains were read from a single sample in a study of T cells in Graves' hyperthyroidism and ophthalmopathy. MiXCR, applied by TCRdb to the multiplex PCR reads, yields one record per CDR3 protein. Of some 500,000 distinct CDR3 sequences listed, roughly 24% are singletons. Sequences were obtained from blood. The receptors come from a young woman with Graves' ophthalmopathy. The CDR3 runs from the conserved cysteine through the conserved F or W. The D gene is left open where the match is weak. The size field is filled for only some rows; it gives once, few, many or a size class.

D,J,size,V,DNA,CDR3
.,TRBJ2-7,many,TRBV29-1,TGCAGCGTTGGCCCAGAGGGGCTAGGATACGAGCAGTACTTC,CSVGPEGLGYEQYF
.,TRBJ2-7,many,TRBV28,TGTGCCAGCAGTTCCCCCGAGACGAGATCCTACGAGCAGTACTTC,CASSSPETRSYEQYF
.,TRBJ2-5,.,TRBV7-8,TGTGCCAGCAGCTTAGTTTCGGGGAGCCAGTACTTC,CASSLVSGSQYF
TRBD1,TRBJ1-2,many,TRBV28,TGTGCCAGCAGTTTAAGTCGAAGGACAGGGTGGTTGGAGGTGTATGGCTACACCTTC,CASSLSRRTGWLEVYGYTF
TRBD1,TRBJ2-7,.,TRBV18,TGTGCCAGCTCACCACCGGGACAGGGGTACCACGAGCAGTACTTC,CASSPPGQGYHEQYF
.,TRBJ2-5,many,TRBV6-2/TRBV6-3,TGTGCCAGCAGTTACGCTTTAAACGCGGAGGCCCAGTACTTC,CASSYALNAEAQYF
.,TRBJ1-5,.,TRBV27,TGTGCCAGCAGTTCTGACAGCTACAATCAGCCCCAGCATTTT,CASSSDSYNQPQHF
.,TRBJ1-3,many,TRBV6-2/TRBV6-3,TGTGCCAGCAGTCCTCCCGTCTTAGGGGACGTCTCTGGAAACACCATATATTTT,CASSPPVLGDVSGNTIYF
.,TRBJ2-7,many,TRBV6-2/TRBV6-3,TGTGCCAGCAGTTACTTGTGCTTTCGACCACCCTTC,CASSYLCFRPPF
TRBD2,TRBJ2-7,many,TRBV6-5,TGTGCCAGCAGTTATCGATCGGCTAGCGGGGGGGTTTACTACGAGCAGTACTTC,CASSYRSASGGVYYEQYF
.,TRBJ1-1,many,TRBV2,TGTGCCAGCAGAGACGACAGACCAGAAGCTTTCTTT,CASRDDRPEAFF
.,TRBJ1-5,many,TRBV4-1,TGCGCCAGCAGCCAAGGATATAGGCAGGAATCCCGCAATCAGCCCCAGCATTTT,CASSQGYRQESRNQPQHF